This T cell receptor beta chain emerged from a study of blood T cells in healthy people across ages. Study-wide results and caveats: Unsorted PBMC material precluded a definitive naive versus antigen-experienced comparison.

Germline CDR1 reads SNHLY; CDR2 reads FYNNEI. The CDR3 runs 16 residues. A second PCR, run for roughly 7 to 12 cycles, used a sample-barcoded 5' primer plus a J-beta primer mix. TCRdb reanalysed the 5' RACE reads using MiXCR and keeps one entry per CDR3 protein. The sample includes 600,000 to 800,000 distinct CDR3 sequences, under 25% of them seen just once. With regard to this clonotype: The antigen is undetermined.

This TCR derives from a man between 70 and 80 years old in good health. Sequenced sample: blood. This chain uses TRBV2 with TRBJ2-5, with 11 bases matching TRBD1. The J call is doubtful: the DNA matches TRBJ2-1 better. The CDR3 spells CASSARDRGDHNEQFF. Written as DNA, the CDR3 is TGTGCCAGCAGTGCCCGGGACAGGGGGGACCACAATGAGCAGTTCTTC.